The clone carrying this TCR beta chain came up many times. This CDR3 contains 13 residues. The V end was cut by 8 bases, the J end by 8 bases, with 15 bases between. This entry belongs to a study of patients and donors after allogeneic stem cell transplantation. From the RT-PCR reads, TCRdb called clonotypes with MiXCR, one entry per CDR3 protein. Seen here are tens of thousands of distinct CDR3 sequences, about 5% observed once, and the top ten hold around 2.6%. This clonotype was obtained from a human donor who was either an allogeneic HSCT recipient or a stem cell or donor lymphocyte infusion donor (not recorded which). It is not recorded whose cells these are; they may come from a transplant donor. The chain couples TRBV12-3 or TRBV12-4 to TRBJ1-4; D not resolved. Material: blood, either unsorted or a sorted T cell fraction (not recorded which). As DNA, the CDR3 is TGTGCCAGCCTAACGACGGGTGAAGAAAAACTGTTTTTT. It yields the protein CASLTTGEEKLFF.